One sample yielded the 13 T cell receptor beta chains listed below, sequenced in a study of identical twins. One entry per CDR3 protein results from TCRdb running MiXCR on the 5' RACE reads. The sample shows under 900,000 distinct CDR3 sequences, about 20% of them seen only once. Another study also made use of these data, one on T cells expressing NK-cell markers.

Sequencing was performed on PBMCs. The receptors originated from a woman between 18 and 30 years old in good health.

CDR3 bases: TGCAGTGCTAGAAGCGGGAGCCGGAACAATGAGCAGTTCTTC. Its protein is CSARSGSRNNEQFF. The J gene is TRBJ2-1, the V gene TRBV20-1, with 8 bases that match TRBD2. CDR1 is DFQATT, CDR2 SNEGSKA, per germline (reference sequence). Trimming removed 2 bases from V and 5 bases from J; junction bases left unmatched: 5. This CDR3 region has 14 residues.

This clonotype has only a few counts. The CDR3 DNA sequence: TGCAGCGTGGCCGCGGTAGCGGCCGGTTACGAGCAGTACTTC. It yields the protein CSVAAVAAGYEQYF. The chain joins TRBV29-1 to TRBJ2-7; D may be TRBD2 (6 bases). Looked up from germline, CDR1 is SQVTM and CDR2 is ANQGSEA. The V end lost 6 bases, the J end lost 4 bases, and 19 bases lay between the germline ends. The CDR3 has 14 residues.

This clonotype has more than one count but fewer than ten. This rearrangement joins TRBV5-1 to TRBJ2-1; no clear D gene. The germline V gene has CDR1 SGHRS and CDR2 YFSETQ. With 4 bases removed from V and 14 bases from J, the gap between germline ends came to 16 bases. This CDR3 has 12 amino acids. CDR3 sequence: CASSKAYEDKFF. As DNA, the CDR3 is TGCGCCAGCAGCAAGGCATACGAAGACAAGTTCTTC.

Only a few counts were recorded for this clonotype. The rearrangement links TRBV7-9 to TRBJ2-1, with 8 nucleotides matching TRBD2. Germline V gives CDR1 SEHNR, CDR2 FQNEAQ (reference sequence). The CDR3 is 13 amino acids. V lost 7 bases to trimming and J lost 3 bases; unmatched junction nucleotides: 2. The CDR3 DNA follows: TGTGCCAGCACCAGCGGGAGCTACAATGAGCAGTTCTTC. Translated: CASTSGSYNEQFF.

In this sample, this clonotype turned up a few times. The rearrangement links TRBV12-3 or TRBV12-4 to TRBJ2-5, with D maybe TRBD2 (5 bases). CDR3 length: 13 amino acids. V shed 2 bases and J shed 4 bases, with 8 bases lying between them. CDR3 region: CASSLTAGETQYF. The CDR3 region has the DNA TGTGCCAGCAGTTTAACGGCGGGAGAGACCCAGTACTTC.

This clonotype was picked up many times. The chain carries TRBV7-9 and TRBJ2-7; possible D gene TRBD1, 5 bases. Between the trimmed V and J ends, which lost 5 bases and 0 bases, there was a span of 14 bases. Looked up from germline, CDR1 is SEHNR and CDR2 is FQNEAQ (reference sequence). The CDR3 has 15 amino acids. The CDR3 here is CASSPRRDSSYEQYF. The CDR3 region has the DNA TGTGCCAGCAGCCCTCGCAGGGATAGCTCCTACGAGCAGTACTTC.

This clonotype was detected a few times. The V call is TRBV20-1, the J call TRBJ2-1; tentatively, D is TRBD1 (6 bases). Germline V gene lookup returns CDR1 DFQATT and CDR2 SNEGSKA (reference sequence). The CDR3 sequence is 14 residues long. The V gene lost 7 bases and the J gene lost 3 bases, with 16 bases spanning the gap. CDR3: CSVRKGERYNEQFF. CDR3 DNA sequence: TGCAGTGTCAGAAAGGGGGAGCGCTACAATGAGCAGTTCTTC.

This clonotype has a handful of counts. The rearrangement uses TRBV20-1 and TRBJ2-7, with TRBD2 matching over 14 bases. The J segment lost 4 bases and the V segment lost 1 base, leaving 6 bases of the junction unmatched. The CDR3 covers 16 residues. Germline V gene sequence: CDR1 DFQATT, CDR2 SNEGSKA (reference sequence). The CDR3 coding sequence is TGCAGTGCTAGAGTTGGGACTAGCGGGAGACGGTACGAGCAGTACTTC. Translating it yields CSARVGTSGRRYEQYF.

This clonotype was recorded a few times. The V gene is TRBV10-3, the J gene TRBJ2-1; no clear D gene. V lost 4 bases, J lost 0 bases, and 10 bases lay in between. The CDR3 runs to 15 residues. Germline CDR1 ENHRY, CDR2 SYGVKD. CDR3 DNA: TGTGCCATCAGTGCCCGGCCCGCCTCCTACAATGAGCAGTTCTTC. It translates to CAISARPASYNEQFF.

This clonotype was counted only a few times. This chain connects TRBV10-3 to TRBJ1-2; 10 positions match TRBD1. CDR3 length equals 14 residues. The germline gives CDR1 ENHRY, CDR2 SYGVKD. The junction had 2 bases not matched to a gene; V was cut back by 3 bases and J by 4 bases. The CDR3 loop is CAISDGTGAYGYTF. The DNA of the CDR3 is TGTGCCATCAGTGACGGGACAGGGGCCTATGGCTACACCTTC.

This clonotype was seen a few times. In nucleotides, the CDR3 is TGTGCCATCGGTCCCCGGAACACCGGGGAGCTGTTTTTT. Encoded protein: CAIGPRNTGELFF. V is TRBV10-3 and J is TRBJ2-2; D ambiguous. The V end was cut by 8 bases, the J end by 1 base, with 8 bases between. The CDR3 is 13 residues long. CDR1 is ENHRY and CDR2 is SYGVKD in the germline V gene.

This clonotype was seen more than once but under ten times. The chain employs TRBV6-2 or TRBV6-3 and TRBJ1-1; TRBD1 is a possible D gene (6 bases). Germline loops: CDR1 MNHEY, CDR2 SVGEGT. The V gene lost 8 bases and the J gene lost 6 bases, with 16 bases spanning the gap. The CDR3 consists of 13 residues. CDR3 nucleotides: TGTGCCAGCGCACAGGGTTTTTACGCTGAAGCTTTCTTT. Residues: CASAQGFYAEAFF.

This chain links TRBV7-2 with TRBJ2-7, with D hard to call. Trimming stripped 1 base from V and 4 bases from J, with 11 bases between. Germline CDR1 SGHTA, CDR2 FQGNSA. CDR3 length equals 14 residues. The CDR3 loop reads CASSLGPAAYEQYF. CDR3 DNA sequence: TGTGCCAGCAGCTTAGGGCCGGCAGCTTACGAGCAGTACTTC.